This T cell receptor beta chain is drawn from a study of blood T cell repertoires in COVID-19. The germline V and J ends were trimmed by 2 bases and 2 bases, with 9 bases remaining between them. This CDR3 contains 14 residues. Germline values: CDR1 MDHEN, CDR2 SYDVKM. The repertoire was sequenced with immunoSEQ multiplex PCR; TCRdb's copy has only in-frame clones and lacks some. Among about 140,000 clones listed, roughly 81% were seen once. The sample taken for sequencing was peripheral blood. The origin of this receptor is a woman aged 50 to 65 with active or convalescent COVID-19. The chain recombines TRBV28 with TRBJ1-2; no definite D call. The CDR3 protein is CASSLSPGNYGYTF. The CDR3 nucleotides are TGTGCCAGCAGTTTAAGTCCAGGAAACTATGGCTACACCTTC.